The 27 T cell receptor beta chains given below trace back to one sample, sequenced in a study of blood T cells in healthy people across ages. A sample-barcoded 5' primer and a J-beta primer mix were used in a second PCR of roughly 7 to 12 cycles. Each CDR3 protein is one row after TCRdb ran MiXCR on the 5' RACE reads. The data hold 780,000 or so distinct CDR3 sequences, with approximately 25% observed a single time. These data also formed part of another study, on T cells of mothers and their children.

Sequenced material: blood. These receptors were taken from a boy aged 5-17 years in good health.

The chain links TRBV12-3 or TRBV12-4 to TRBJ2-5; maybe TRBD2 (6 bases). Trimming shortened V by 7 bases and J by 4 bases, and 16 bases separated the two germline ends. The CDR3 covers 14 residues. CDR3 region: CASTPGTWGETQYF. The CDR3 DNA reads TGTGCCAGCACCCCCGGGACTTGGGGAGAGACCCAGTACTTC.

The chain links TRBV6-2 or TRBV6-3 to TRBJ1-5; D is unresolved. This CDR3 region has 15 residues. Germline V gene lookup returns CDR1 MNHEY and CDR2 SVGEGT. Trimming shortened V by 7 bases and J by 4 bases, and 17 bases separated the two germline ends. CDR3 in DNA: TGTGCCAGCACTCGAGACGGTCAGAGAAATCAGCCCCAGCATTTT. Translating it yields CASTRDGQRNQPQHF.

This clonotype turned up a few times. The chain recombines TRBV20-1 with TRBJ1-5; the D gene is possibly TRBD1 (5 bases). V was clipped by 0 bases and J by 6 bases, with 15 bases between them. Germline V CDR1 and CDR2: DFQATT, SNEGSKA (reference sequence). The CDR3 runs 15 residues. In DNA, the CDR3 is TGCAGTGCTAGAGAAGGGGCGACTGGGGTTCAGCCCCAGCATTTT. Protein: CSAREGATGVQPQHF.

The chain is built from TRBV5-6 and TRBJ2-5, with 7 positions matching TRBD2. V shed 4 bases, J shed 0 bases, and the junction held 9 bases outside the gene matches. The length of the CDR3 is 16 residues. Germline CDR1 and CDR2: SGHDT and YYEEEE. DNA of the CDR3: TGTGCCAGCAGCGGGGGGGGGACGAAGGACCAAGAGACCCAGTACTTC. It is translated as CASSGGGTKDQETQYF.

This clonotype was picked up a small number of times. The CDR3 sequence: CASSTPGRETQYF. CDR3 nucleotides: TGTGCCAGCAGCACCCCAGGGCGCGAGACCCAGTACTTC. The genes are TRBV7-8 and TRBJ2-5, with a possible D match to TRBD1 (5 bases). The CDR3 extends over 13 amino acids. V was trimmed by 5 bases and J by 5 bases, leaving 12 bases between them. From germline, CDR1 is SGHVS and CDR2 FQNEAQ.

This clonotype was counted only a few times. The CDR3 nucleotides are TGTGCCAGCAGTTTTAATTCAGGGAGGGGACAGCCCCAGCATTTT. As protein: CASSFNSGRGQPQHF. This sequence joins TRBV27 and TRBJ1-5; TRBD1 might be the D (5 bases). Germline V lookup: CDR1 MNHEY, CDR2 SMNVEV (reference sequence). The V end was cut by 3 bases, the J end by 7 bases, with 16 bases between. The CDR3 is 15 residues long.

This clonotype was detected a few times. The gene calls are TRBV5-1 and TRBJ2-5; TRBD1 is a possible D gene (8 bases). Germline loops: CDR1 SGHRS, CDR2 YFSETQ. The V end was cut by 3 bases, the J end by 1 base, with 19 bases between. The CDR3 covers 17 residues. The chain's CDR3 is CASSWRQGRALQETQYF. CDR3 in DNA: TGCGCCAGCAGCTGGAGACAGGGGAGGGCCCTCCAAGAGACCCAGTACTTC.

The genes are TRBV6-2 or TRBV6-3 and TRBJ2-5, with 8 bases identical to TRBD1. The J call is doubtful: the DNA matches TRBJ2-7 better. CDR1 is MNHEY, CDR2 SVGEGT, per germline. CDR3 size: 15 residues. Written as DNA, the CDR3 is TGTGCCAGCAGTTACTCCAGGACAGGGTACTACGAGCAGTACTTC. Protein product: CASSYSRTGYYEQYF.

The chain links TRBV18 to TRBJ2-5; 10 bases map to TRBD2. Germline values: CDR1 KGHSH, CDR2 LQKENI. This CDR3 spans 15 amino acids. V was pared by 0 bases and J by 4 bases, with 2 bases of the junction left unmatched. This CDR3 is CASSPPASGRETQYF. CDR3 bases: TGTGCCAGCTCACCACCGGCTAGCGGGAGAGAGACCCAGTACTTC.

This clonotype was counted at least ten times. CDR3 loop: CAISESDREETQYF. CDR3 DNA: TGTGCCATCAGTGAATCCGACAGGGAAGAGACCCAGTACTTC. This chain connects TRBV10-3 to TRBJ2-5, with TRBD1 matching over 7 bases. The CDR3 runs to 14 residues. Trimming cost V 3 bases and J 3 bases; bases outside gene matches: 4. Per germline, CDR1 ENHRY and CDR2 SYGVKD.

This clonotype was picked up a small number of times. The chain couples TRBV15 to TRBJ1-4, with D possibly matching TRBD1 (5 bases). CDR3 size: 13 residues. Germline CDR1 reads LNHNV; CDR2 reads YYDKDF (reference sequence). Trimming took off 1 base at V and 10 bases at J, with 10 bases between the two ends. CDR3 DNA sequence: TGTGCCACCAGCAGAGGTCCTGGGGGAAAACTGTTTTTT. It yields the protein CATSRGPGGKLFF.

This clonotype was recorded at least ten times. V usage is TRBV5-1 and J usage is TRBJ1-3; D not certain. The CDR3 is made up of 15 amino acids. V was clipped by 4 bases and J by 0 bases, with 11 bases between them. Germline values: CDR1 SGHRS, CDR2 YFSETQ. This CDR3 reads CASSHGRTSGNTIYF. CDR3 in DNA: TGCGCCAGCAGCCACGGACGGACCTCTGGAAACACCATATATTTT.

This clonotype was seen a handful of times. The chain joins TRBV6-6 to TRBJ2-1; 7 nucleotides line up with TRBD1. The end of the DNA fits TRBJ2-5 better, so the J call may be wrong. CDR1 is MNHNY, CDR2 SVGAGI, per germline (reference sequence). The CDR3 runs to 16 residues. The CDR3 DNA follows: TGTGCCAGCAGTTACCCGGACAGGTCGGGGCTGGAGACCCAGTACTTC. This gives the protein CASSYPDRSGLETQYF.

This clonotype has at least ten counts. This chain uses TRBV5-1 with TRBJ2-1; 7 nucleotides agree with TRBD1. Per germline, CDR1 SGHRS and CDR2 YFSETQ. V gave up 0 bases and J gave up 0 bases; unmatched junction bases: 6. The CDR3 runs to 17 residues. The CDR3 here is CASSLVSGTVSYNEQFF. As DNA, the CDR3 is TGCGCCAGCAGCTTGGTTTCCGGGACAGTCTCCTACAATGAGCAGTTCTTC. Full variable domain (outside the CDR3, taken from reference TRBV5-1 and TRBJ2-1): KAGVTQTPRYLIKTRGQQVTLSCSPISGHRSVSWYQQTPGQGLQFLFEYFSETQRNKGNFPGRFSGRQFSNSRSEMNVSTLELGDSALYLCASSLVSGTVSYNEQFFGPGTRLTVL.

This chain joins TRBV20-1 and TRBJ1-2; 7 bases fit TRBD1. The junction had 9 bases not matched to a gene; V was cut back by 2 bases and J by 3 bases. Germline-derived CDR1 and CDR2 are DFQATT and SNEGSKA (reference sequence). The CDR3 is 15 amino acids. The CDR3 reads CSARNDREGDYGYTF. In DNA form, the CDR3 reads TGCAGTGCTAGAAATGACAGGGAGGGTGACTATGGCTACACCTTC.

This sequence joins TRBV12-3 or TRBV12-4 and TRBJ1-5; D is ambiguous. The CDR3 is 12 residues long. Trimming pared 6 bases from V and 7 bases from J, leaving 10 bases between. DNA for the CDR3: TGTGCCAGCAGCCTCAAGAGACAGCCCCAGCATTTT. Residues: CASSLKRQPQHF.

The chain is built from TRBV3-1 and TRBJ1-1; no clear D gene. Germline lookup yields CDR1 LGHDT and CDR2 YNNKEL (reference sequence). This CDR3 region has 15 residues. V was trimmed by 5 bases and J by 4 bases, leaving 17 bases between them. The CDR3 bases are TGTGCCAGCAGCGTACTCCCAACGAGTGGCACTGAAGCTTTCTTT. It translates to CASSVLPTSGTEAFF.

This chain uses TRBV6-2 or TRBV6-3 with TRBJ2-1; no firm D call. The last part of the DNA fits TRBJ2-7 better; the J call may be wrong. This CDR3 comprises 16 residues. The germline V gene encodes CDR1 MNHEY and CDR2 SVGEGT. CDR3 protein: CASGPYYAEGNYEQYF. The CDR3 region has the DNA TGTGCCAGCGGACCGTATTATGCCGAAGGGAACTACGAGCAGTACTTC.

In this sample, this clonotype turned up many times. The chain couples TRBV12-3 or TRBV12-4 to TRBJ1-1, with 7 bases aligning to TRBD1. V dropped 4 bases and J dropped 1; count of bases not matched to a gene: 9. CDR3 size: 16 residues. The CDR3 sequence: CASSSYLGQENTEAFF. CDR3 coding DNA: TGTGCCAGCAGTTCGTACCTCGGACAGGAGAACACTGAAGCTTTCTTT.

This clonotype occurred once. The chain is built from TRBV7-9 and TRBJ1-2; D uncertain. Germline V gene sequence: CDR1 SEHNR, CDR2 FQNEAQ (reference sequence). V lost 1 base and J 1 base, leaving 10 bases between the germline ends. CDR3 size: 15 residues. This CDR3 is CASSLGADGNYGYTF. CDR3 nucleotide sequence: TGTGCCAGCAGCTTAGGGGCGGACGGTAACTATGGCTACACCTTC.

This clonotype was counted once. The chain combines TRBV20-1 with TRBJ1-5, with 10 bases identical to TRBD1. The V gene's germline CDR1 is DFQATT and CDR2 SNEGSKA (reference sequence). V shed 6 bases and J 4 bases; nucleotides not matched to a gene: 3. CDR3 size: 13 residues. For the CDR3, the DNA is TGCAGTGCGTGGGGACAGGGGAATCAGCCCCAGCATTTT. It translates to CSAWGQGNQPQHF.

This clonotype has just a few counts. The V gene is TRBV7-9, the J gene TRBJ2-3; no reliable D call. This CDR3 contains 12 residues. Trimming removed 1 base from V and 9 bases from J, with 8 bases in between. Germline V gene data show CDR1 as SEHNR and CDR2 as FQNEAQ (reference sequence). Written as DNA, the CDR3 is TGTGCCAGCAGCTTAGGTCAGATAACGCAGTATTTT. Amino acids: CASSLGQITQYF.

Only a few counts were recorded for this clonotype. This chain connects TRBV4-3 to TRBJ1-5, with 9 bases identical to TRBD1. The CDR3 contains 16 residues. Germline V CDR1 and CDR2: LGHNA, YSLEER. Trimming cost V 0 bases and J 7 bases; bases outside gene matches: 7. The CDR3 sequence is CASSQDRGTGRQPQHF. CDR3 nucleotides: TGCGCCAGCAGCCAAGATAGAGGGACAGGGCGCCAGCCCCAGCATTTT.

The genes are TRBV9 and TRBJ2-5, with TRBD1 matching 8 bases. J gave up 5 bases and V 3 bases, and 9 bases lay outside the gene matches. Germline values: CDR1 SGDLS, CDR2 YYNGEE. The CDR3 covers 15 residues. The CDR3 DNA reads TGTGCCAGCAGCGCCCTCAGGACAGGGATGGAGACCCAGTACTTC. Protein product: CASSALRTGMETQYF.

This clonotype occurred a few times. The rearrangement joins TRBV12-3 or TRBV12-4 to TRBJ1-2; 8 bases map to TRBD1. This CDR3 is 12 amino acids long. V was pared by 5 bases and J by 8 bases, with 4 bases of the junction left unmatched. The CDR3 nucleotides are TGTGCCAGCAGTCAGGGGGCGCGGGGCTACACCTTC. Protein: CASSQGARGYTF.

V and J are TRBV20-1 and TRBJ1-5; TRBD1 might be the D (6 bases). The germline V and J ends were trimmed by 6 bases and 2 bases, with 20 bases remaining between them. Germline CDR1 DFQATT, CDR2 SNEGSKA (reference sequence). The CDR3 runs to 16 residues. The CDR3 region is CSARSTGSRGNQPQHF. In nucleotides, the CDR3 is TGCAGTGCCAGGTCCACAGGGAGTAGGGGCAATCAGCCCCAGCATTTT.

This chain joins TRBV5-6 and TRBJ2-5; D may be TRBD1 (5 bases). Trimming shortened V by 0 bases and J by 4 bases, and 16 bases separated the two germline ends. The length of the CDR3 is 16 residues. Germline loops: CDR1 SGHDT, CDR2 YYEEEE. CDR3 sequence reads: CASSLDTGELSETQYF. CDR3 bases: TGTGCCAGCAGCTTGGATACAGGCGAATTATCAGAGACCCAGTACTTC.